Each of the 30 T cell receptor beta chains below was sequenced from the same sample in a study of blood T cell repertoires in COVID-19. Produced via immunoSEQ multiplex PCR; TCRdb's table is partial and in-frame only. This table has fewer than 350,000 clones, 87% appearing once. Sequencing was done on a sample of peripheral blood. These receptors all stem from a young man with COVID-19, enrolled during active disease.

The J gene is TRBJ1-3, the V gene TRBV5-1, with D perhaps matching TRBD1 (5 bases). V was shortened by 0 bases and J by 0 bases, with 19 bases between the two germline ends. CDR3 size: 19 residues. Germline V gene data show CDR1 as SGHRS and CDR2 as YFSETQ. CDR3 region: CASSLAYLSDRVSGNTIYF. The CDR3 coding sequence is TGCGCCAGCAGCTTGGCCTACCTAAGTGACAGAGTCTCTGGAAACACCATATATTTT.

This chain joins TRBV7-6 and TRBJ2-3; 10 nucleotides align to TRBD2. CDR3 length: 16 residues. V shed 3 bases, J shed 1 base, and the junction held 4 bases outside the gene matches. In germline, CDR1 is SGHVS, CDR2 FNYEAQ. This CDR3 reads CASSFILAGGTDTQYF. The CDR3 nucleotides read TGTGCCAGCAGCTTCATCCTAGCGGGAGGCACAGATACGCAGTATTTT.

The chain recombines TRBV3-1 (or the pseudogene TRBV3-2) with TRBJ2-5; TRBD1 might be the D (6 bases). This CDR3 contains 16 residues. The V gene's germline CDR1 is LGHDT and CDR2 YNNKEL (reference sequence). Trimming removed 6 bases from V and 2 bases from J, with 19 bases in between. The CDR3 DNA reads TGTGCCAGCAGAAATCCCGGGACACAGAGACAAGAGACCCAGTACTTC. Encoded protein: CASRNPGTQRQETQYF.

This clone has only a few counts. CDR3 residues: CASSYLGGSYNEQFF. The CDR3, as DNA: TGTGCCAGCAGTTATTTAGGGGGATCCTACAATGAGCAGTTCTTC. This chain connects TRBV6-5 to TRBJ2-1, with D possibly TRBD1 on 6 matching bases. This CDR3 contains 15 residues. Germline V gene data show CDR1 as MNHEY and CDR2 as SVGAGI. Trimming took 3 bases from V and 1 from J, leaving 10 bases between them.

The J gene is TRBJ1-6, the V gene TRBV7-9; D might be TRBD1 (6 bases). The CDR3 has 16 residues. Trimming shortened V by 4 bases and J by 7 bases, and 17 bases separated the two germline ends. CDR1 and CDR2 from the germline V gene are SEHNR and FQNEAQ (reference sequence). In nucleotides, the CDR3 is TGTGCCAGCAGCTCAATTACAGGGTTGGAAAATTCACCCCTCCACTTT. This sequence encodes CASSSITGLENSPLHF.

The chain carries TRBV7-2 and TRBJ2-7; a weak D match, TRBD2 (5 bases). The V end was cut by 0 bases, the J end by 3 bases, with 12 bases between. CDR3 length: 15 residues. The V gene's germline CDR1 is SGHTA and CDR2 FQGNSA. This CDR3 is CASSLAGRGYYEQYF. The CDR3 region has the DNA TGTGCCAGCAGCTTAGCGGGCAGAGGGTACTACGAGCAGTACTTC. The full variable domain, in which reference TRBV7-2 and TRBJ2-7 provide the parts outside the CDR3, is GAGVSQSPSNKVTEKGKDVELRCDPISGHTALYWYRQSLGQGLEFLIYFQGNSAPDKSGLPSDRFSAERTGGSVSTLTIQRTQQEDSAVYLCASSLAGRGYYEQYFGPGTRLTVT.

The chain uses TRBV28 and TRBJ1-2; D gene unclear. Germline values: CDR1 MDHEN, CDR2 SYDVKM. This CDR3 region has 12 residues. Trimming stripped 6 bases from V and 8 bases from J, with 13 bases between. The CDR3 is CASRQTLEGYTF. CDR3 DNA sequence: TGTGCCAGCAGGCAGACCCTAGAGGGCTACACCTTC.

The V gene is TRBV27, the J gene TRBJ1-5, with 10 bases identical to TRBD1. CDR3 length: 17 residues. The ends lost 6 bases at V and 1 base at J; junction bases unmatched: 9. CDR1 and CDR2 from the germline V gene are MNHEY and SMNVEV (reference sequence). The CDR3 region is CASRAGTGVRSNQPQHF. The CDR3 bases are TGTGCCAGCAGAGCCGGGACAGGGGTGAGGAGCAATCAGCCCCAGCATTTT.

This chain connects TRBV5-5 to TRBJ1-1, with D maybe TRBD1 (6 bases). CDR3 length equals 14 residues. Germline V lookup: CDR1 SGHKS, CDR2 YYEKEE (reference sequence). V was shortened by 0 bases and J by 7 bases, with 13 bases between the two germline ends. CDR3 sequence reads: CASSLGWGHYEAFF. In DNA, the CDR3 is TGTGCCAGCAGCTTGGGATGGGGGCACTATGAAGCTTTCTTT.

CDR3 DNA: TGTGCCAGCAGCCTCCCGGGGGGCACTGAAGCTTTCTTT. Residues: CASSLPGGTEAFF. V gene TRBV11-3 combines with J gene TRBJ1-1, with D possibly being TRBD1 (5 bases). The CDR3 length is 13 residues. The germline V gene encodes CDR1 SGHNT and CDR2 YENEEA. Trimming cost V 5 bases and J 4 bases, with 11 bases left between them.

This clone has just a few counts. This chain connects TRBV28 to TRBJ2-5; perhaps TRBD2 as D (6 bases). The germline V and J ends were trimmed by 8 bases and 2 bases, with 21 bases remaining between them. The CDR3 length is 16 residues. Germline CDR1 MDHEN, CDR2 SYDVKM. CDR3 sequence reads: CASRSSGRGWQETQYF. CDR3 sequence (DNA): TGTGCCAGCCGGTCTTCCGGGAGAGGGTGGCAAGAGACCCAGTACTTC.

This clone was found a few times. The CDR3 spells CASSLTDRRLAKNIQYF. CDR3 bases: TGTGCCAGCAGCTTAACGGACAGGAGGCTAGCCAAAAACATTCAGTACTTC. This chain joins TRBV7-9 and TRBJ2-4; 7 bases map to TRBD1. This CDR3 has 17 residues. Unmatched junction bases numbered 7, after V lost 2 bases and J lost 0 bases. CDR1 and CDR2 from the germline V gene are SEHNR and FQNEAQ (reference sequence).

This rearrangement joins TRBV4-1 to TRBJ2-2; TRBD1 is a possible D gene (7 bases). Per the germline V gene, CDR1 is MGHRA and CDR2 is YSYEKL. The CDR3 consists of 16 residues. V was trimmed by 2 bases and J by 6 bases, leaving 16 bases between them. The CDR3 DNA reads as TGCGCCAGCAGCCAATTCAGGGGGGCTAGGTCCGGGGAGCTGTTTTTT. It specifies CASSQFRGARSGELFF.

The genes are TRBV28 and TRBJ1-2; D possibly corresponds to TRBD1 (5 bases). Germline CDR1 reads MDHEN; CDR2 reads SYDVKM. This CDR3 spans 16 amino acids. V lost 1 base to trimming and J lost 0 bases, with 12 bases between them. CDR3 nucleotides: TGTGCCAGCAGTTTATCGTTTCGGGGGGCTAACTATGGCTACACCTTC. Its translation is CASSLSFRGANYGYTF.

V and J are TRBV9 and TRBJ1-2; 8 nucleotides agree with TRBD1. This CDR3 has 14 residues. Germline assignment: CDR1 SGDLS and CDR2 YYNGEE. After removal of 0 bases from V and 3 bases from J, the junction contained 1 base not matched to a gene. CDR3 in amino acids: CASSVAQGDYGYTF. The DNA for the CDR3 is TGTGCCAGCAGCGTAGCACAGGGGGACTATGGCTACACCTTC.

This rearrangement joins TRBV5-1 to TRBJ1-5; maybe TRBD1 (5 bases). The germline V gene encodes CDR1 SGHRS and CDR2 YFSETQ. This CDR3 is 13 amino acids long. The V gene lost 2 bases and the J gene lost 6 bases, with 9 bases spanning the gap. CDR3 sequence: CASSFGGPQPQHF. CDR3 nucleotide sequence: TGCGCCAGCAGCTTCGGGGGACCTCAGCCCCAGCATTTT.

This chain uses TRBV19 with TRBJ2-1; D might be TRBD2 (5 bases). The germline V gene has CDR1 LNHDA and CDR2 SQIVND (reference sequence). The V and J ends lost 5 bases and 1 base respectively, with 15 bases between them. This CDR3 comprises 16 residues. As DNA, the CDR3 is TGTGCCAGTAGTTTATATGGGAGTGGGTCCTACAATGAGCAGTTCTTC. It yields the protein CASSLYGSGSYNEQFF.

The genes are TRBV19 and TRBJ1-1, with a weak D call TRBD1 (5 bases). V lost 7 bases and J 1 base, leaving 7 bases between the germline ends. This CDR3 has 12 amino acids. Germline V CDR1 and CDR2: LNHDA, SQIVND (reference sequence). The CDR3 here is CASIGQNTEAFF. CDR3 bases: TGTGCCAGTATAGGACAGAACACTGAAGCTTTCTTT.

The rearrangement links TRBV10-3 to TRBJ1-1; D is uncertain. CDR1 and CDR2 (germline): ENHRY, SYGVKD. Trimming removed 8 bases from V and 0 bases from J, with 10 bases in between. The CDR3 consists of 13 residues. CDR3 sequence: CAIRDSMNTEAFF. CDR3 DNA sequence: TGTGCCATCCGAGATTCTATGAACACTGAAGCTTTCTTT.

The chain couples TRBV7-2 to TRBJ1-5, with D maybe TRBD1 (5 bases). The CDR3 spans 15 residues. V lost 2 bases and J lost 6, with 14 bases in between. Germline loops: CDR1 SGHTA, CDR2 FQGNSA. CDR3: CASSLRQGGGQPQHF. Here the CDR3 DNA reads TGTGCCAGCAGCTTAAGGCAGGGCGGGGGTCAGCCCCAGCATTTT. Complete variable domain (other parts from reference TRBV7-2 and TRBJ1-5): GAGVSQSPSNKVTEKGKDVELRCDPISGHTALYWYRQSLGQGLEFLIYFQGNSAPDKSGLPSDRFSAERTGGSVSTLTIQRTQQEDSAVYLCASSLRQGGGQPQHFGDGTRLSIL.

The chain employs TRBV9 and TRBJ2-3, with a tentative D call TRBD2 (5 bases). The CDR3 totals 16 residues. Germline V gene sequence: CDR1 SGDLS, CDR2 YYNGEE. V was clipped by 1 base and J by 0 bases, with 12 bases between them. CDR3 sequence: CASSVLDFSSTDTQYF. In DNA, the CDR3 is TGTGCCAGCAGCGTATTGGACTTCTCTAGCACAGATACGCAGTATTTT.

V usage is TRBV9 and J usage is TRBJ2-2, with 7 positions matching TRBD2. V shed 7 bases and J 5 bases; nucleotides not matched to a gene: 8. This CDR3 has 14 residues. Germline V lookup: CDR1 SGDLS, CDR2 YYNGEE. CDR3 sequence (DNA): TGTGCCAGCGGACCTCAGGGAGGGACCGGGGAGCTGTTTTTT. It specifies CASGPQGGTGELFF.

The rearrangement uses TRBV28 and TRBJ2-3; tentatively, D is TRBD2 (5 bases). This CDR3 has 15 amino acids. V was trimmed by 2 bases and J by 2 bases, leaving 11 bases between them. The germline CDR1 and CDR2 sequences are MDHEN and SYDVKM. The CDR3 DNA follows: TGTGCCAGCAGTTTAGGCGGGCAGCCCACAGATACGCAGTATTTT. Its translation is CASSLGGQPTDTQYF. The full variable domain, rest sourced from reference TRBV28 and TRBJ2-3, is DVKVTQSSRYLVKRTGEKVFLECVQDMDHENMFWYRQDPGLGLRLIYFSYDVKMKEKGDIPEGYSVSREKKERFSLILESASTNQTSMYLCASSLGGQPTDTQYFGPGTRLTVL.

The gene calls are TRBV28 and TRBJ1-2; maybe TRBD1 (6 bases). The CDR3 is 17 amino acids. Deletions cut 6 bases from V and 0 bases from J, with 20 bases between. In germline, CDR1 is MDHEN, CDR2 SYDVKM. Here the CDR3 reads CASRYPQGSLANYGYTF. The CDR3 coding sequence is TGTGCCAGCAGGTACCCACAGGGATCCCTAGCTAACTATGGCTACACCTTC.

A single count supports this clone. The CDR3: CASSLDSVERPPKDYGYTF. The CDR3 DNA reads as TGTGCCAGCAGCTTAGATTCGGTCGAGCGGCCCCCGAAAGACTATGGCTACACCTTC. The rearrangement uses TRBV11-3 and TRBJ1-2; D is unresolved. There are 19 residues in the CDR3. In germline, CDR1 is SGHNT, CDR2 YENEEA. V was pared by 0 bases and J by 3 bases, with 23 bases between.

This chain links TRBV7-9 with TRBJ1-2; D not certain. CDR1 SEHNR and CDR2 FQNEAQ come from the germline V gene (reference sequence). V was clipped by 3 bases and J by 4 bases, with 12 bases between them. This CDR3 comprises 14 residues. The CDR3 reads CASSFQATFYGYTF. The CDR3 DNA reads TGTGCCAGCAGCTTTCAGGCGACATTCTATGGCTACACCTTC.

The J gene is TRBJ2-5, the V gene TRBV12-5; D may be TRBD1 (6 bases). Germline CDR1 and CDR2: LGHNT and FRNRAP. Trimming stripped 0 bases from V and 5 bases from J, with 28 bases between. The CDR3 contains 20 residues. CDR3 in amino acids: CASGLVLKDALPQGSETQYF. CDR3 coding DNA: TGTGCTAGTGGTTTGGTACTCAAGGACGCGCTCCCCCAGGGGTCGGAGACCCAGTACTTC.

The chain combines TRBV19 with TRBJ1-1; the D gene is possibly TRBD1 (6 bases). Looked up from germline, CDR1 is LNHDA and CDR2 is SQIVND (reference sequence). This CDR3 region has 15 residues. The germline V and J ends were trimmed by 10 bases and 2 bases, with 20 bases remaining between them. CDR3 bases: TGTGCCACCCTTAATCAGGGGTACCCCAACACTGAAGCTTTCTTT. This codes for CATLNQGYPNTEAFF.

CDR3 residues: CASSLGGGGDEQFF. CDR3 DNA sequence: TGTGCCAGCAGCTTAGGAGGGGGGGGCGATGAGCAGTTCTTC. This chain connects TRBV11-2 to TRBJ2-1; a weak D match, TRBD2 (7 bases). The CDR3 covers 14 residues. Looked up from germline, CDR1 is SGHAT and CDR2 is FQNNGV. V was trimmed by 1 base and J by 8 bases, leaving 12 bases between them.

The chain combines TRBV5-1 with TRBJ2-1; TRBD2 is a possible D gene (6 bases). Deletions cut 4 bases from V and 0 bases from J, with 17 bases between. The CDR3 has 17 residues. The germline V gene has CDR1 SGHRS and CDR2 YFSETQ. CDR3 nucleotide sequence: TGCGCCAGCAGCGACCCCAACGCGGGACGCTCCTACAATGAGCAGTTCTTC. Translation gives CASSDPNAGRSYNEQFF.